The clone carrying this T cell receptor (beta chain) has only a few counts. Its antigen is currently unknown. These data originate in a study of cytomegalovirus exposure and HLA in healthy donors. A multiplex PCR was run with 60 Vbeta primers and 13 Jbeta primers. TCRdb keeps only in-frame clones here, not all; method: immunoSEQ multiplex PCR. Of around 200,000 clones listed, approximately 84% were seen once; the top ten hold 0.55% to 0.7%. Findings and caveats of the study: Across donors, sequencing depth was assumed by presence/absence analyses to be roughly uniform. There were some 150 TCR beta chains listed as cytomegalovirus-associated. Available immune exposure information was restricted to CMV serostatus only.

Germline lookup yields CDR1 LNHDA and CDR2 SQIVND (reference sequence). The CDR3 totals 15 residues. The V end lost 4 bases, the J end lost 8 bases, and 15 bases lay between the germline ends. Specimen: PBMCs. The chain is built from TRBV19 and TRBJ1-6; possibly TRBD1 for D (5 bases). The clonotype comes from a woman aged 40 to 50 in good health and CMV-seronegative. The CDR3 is CASSTGRRGDSPLHF. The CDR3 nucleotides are TGTGCCAGTAGTACGGGTCGCCGGGGGGATTCACCCCTCCACTTT.